A single sample gave rise to the 10 T cell receptor beta chains below, sequenced in a study of metastatic and nonmetastatic thyroid tumors. TCRdb called clones again from the PCR reads with MiXCR. The sample gives approximately 16,000 clones, roughly 29% of which show up once; roughly a tenth is in the top ten. No patient received treatment before thyroid surgery. The sequencing sample was made of blood. The receptor set was obtained from a female donor with papillary thyroid cancer or a benign thyroid nodule (not recorded which). Some clones in this sample may be carry-over from other donors' samples.

V usage is TRBV2 and J usage is TRBJ2-2; 13 bases match TRBD2. Unmatched junction bases numbered 2, after V lost 2 bases and J lost 5 bases. CDR1 SNHLY and CDR2 FYNNEI come from the germline V gene. The CDR3 length is 16 residues. The DNA of the CDR3 is TGTGCCAGCAGTGAAACTAGCGGGAGGGCAACCGGGGAGCTGTTTTTT. Encoded protein: CASSETSGRATGELFF.

The genes are TRBV4-2 and TRBJ2-1; 9 bases line up with TRBD2. This CDR3 spans 18 amino acids. The V segment lost 4 bases and the J segment 3 bases; nucleotides outside the gene matches: 13. CDR1 is LGHNA and CDR2 is YNFKEQ in the germline V gene. The CDR3 DNA sequence: TGTGCCAGCAGCCCGACGGGCGGGGGGGCCGGAGTCTACAATGAGCAGTTCTTC. This translates into CASSPTGGGAGVYNEQFF.

The V gene is TRBV20-1, the J gene TRBJ2-7; perhaps TRBD1 as D (6 bases). In germline, CDR1 is DFQATT, CDR2 SNEGSKA (reference sequence). Trimming left V 5 bases short and J 2 bases short, with 13 bases between. The CDR3 spans 13 residues. In nucleotides, the CDR3 is TGCAGTGCTGGCCGGGACATCACCTACGAGCAGTACTTC. It is translated as CSAGRDITYEQYF.

This clone is categorized as medium-sized. The CDR3: CASNLDRGSTEAFF. The CDR3 DNA is TGTGCCAGCAACCTGGACAGGGGAAGCACTGAAGCTTTCTTT. The V call is TRBV6-1, the J call TRBJ1-1; TRBD1 matches at 9 bases. From germline, CDR1 is MNHNS and CDR2 SASEGT. There are 14 residues in the CDR3. Germline trimming cut 7 bases from V and 4 bases from J; bases unmatched to any gene: 7.

V and J are TRBV11-2 and TRBJ2-1, with D possibly being TRBD1 or TRBD2 (5 bases each). The V end lost 3 bases, the J end lost 2 bases, and 17 bases lay between the germline ends. The CDR3 loop spans 17 amino acids. Germline assignment: CDR1 SGHAT and CDR2 FQNNGV. CDR3 nucleotides: TGTGCCAGCAGCTTTCCACATGGGGTGGGGGCCTACAATGAGCAGTTCTTC. It codes for CASSFPHGVGAYNEQFF.

The table lists this clone with a few counts. The chain links TRBV6-1 to TRBJ2-1; 9 positions match TRBD2. Germline assignment: CDR1 MNHNS and CDR2 SASEGT. The CDR3 consists of 17 residues. V shed 0 bases, J shed 4 bases, and the junction held 7 bases outside the gene matches. CDR3 loop: CASSEASGSGGYNEQFF. In nucleotides, the CDR3 is TGTGCCAGCAGTGAAGCGAGCGGTAGCGGGGGTTACAATGAGCAGTTCTTC.

This clone ranks as medium-sized. CDR3 coding DNA: TGCGCCAGCAGCTTGGTGCGTCAGGGGGGCACTGAAGCTTTCTTT. Its translation: CASSLVRQGGTEAFF. This chain links TRBV5-1 with TRBJ1-1; 7 bases match TRBD1. V trimming: 0 bases; J trimming: 4 bases; junction bases outside the gene matches: 6. Germline loops: CDR1 SGHRS, CDR2 YFSETQ. The CDR3 is 15 amino acids.

The chain combines TRBV2 with TRBJ2-1, with 15 positions matching TRBD2. The ends lost 6 bases at V and 10 bases at J; junction bases unmatched: 13. Germline CDR1 reads SNHLY; CDR2 reads FYNNEI. This CDR3 spans 17 amino acids. As DNA, the CDR3 is TGTGCCAGCAGACGCGATAGGACTAGCGGGAGGGCGCGAGAGCAGTTCTTC. Translated: CASRRDRTSGRAREQFF.

The chain uses TRBV2 and TRBJ2-7; D ambiguous. This CDR3 contains 12 residues. V lost 3 bases, J lost 6 bases, and 9 bases lay in between. CDR1 and CDR2 (germline): SNHLY, FYNNEI. The CDR3 protein is CASSERPFEQYF. CDR3 nucleotides: TGTGCCAGCAGTGAGAGGCCTTTCGAGCAGTACTTC.

This clone counts as medium-sized. The chain carries TRBV28 and TRBJ2-7; TRBD1 matches at 7 bases. The ends lost 3 bases at V and 2 bases at J; junction bases unmatched: 4. The CDR3 loop spans 14 amino acids. Germline lookup yields CDR1 MDHEN and CDR2 SYDVKM. The CDR3 coding sequence is TGTGCCAGCAGTTTGTGGGGACAGACCTACGAGCAGTACTTC. This translates into CASSLWGQTYEQYF.